This is a list of T cell receptor beta chains from one sample in a study of blood T cell repertoires in COVID-19. Profiled with immunoSEQ multiplex PCR; TCRdb holds only in-frame clones, not every one. The repertoire consists of about 500,000 clones, with 85% to 90% occurring once and the leading ten covering less than 9.5%. The sequencing sample was made of peripheral blood. These receptors were collected from a woman in her forties or fifties with COVID-19, enrolled during active disease. Each CDR3 is given with its conserved first and last residue. The order of the fields is CDR3 length, V gene, clone size, J gene, D gene, CDR3 protein, CDR3 DNA. A D gene is named only where the DNA matches it firmly. Clone size appears in some rows only: once, few, many, or a class for an expanded clone.

CDR3 length: 15; V gene: TRBV18; clone size: .; J gene: TRBJ2-7; D gene: TRBD2; CDR3 protein: CASSPRRGGSYEQYF; CDR3 DNA: TGTGCCAGCTCACCACGGCGGGGGGGGTCCTACGAGCAGTACTTC
CDR3 length: 14; V gene: TRBV28; clone size: .; J gene: TRBJ1-5; D gene: TRBD1; CDR3 protein: CASKRQGMGQPQHF; CDR3 DNA: TGTGCCAGCAAACGACAGGGTATGGGTCAGCCCCAGCATTTT
CDR3 length: 13; V gene: TRBV19; clone size: .; J gene: TRBJ1-1; D gene: .; CDR3 protein: CASSIRGNTEAFF; CDR3 DNA: TGTGCCAGTAGTATACGGGGGAACACTGAAGCTTTCTTT
CDR3 length: 15; V gene: TRBV19; clone size: .; J gene: TRBJ2-7; D gene: TRBD1; CDR3 protein: CASSMNGQGAYEQYF; CDR3 DNA: TGTGCCAGTAGTATGAATGGACAGGGGGCCTACGAGCAGTACTTC
CDR3 length: 14; V gene: TRBV7-2; clone size: .; J gene: TRBJ2-3; D gene: TRBD1; CDR3 protein: CASSFGTASDTQYF; CDR3 DNA: TGTGCCAGCAGCTTCGGGACAGCCTCAGATACGCAGTATTTT
CDR3 length: 14; V gene: TRBV3-1/TRBV3-2; clone size: .; J gene: TRBJ2-3; D gene: .; CDR3 protein: CASSHGLAADTQYF; CDR3 DNA: TGTGCCAGCAGCCATGGACTCGCGGCAGATACGCAGTATTTT
CDR3 length: 14; V gene: TRBV6-5; clone size: .; J gene: TRBJ2-1; D gene: .; CDR3 protein: CASSYSIGGNEQFF; CDR3 DNA: TGTGCCAGCAGTTACTCGATAGGCGGTAATGAGCAGTTCTTC
CDR3 length: 18; V gene: TRBV10-2; clone size: .; J gene: TRBJ2-6; D gene: .; CDR3 protein: CASSAWWDIPSGANVLTF; CDR3 DNA: TGCGCCAGCAGTGCCTGGTGGGACATCCCCTCTGGGGCCAACGTCCTGACTTTC
CDR3 length: 13; V gene: TRBV10-2; clone size: .; J gene: TRBJ1-1; D gene: .; CDR3 protein: CASSDPSLIEAFF; CDR3 DNA: TGCGCCAGCAGTGATCCGAGCCTCATAGAAGCTTTCTTT
CDR3 length: 17; V gene: TRBV19; clone size: .; J gene: TRBJ1-3; D gene: TRBD1; CDR3 protein: CASSIYVGTASGNTIYF; CDR3 DNA: TGTGCCAGTAGTATATACGTCGGGACAGCGTCTGGAAACACCATATATTTT
CDR3 length: 16; V gene: TRBV11-2; clone size: .; J gene: TRBJ1-2; D gene: TRBD1; CDR3 protein: CASSSSTGTGWNSYTF; CDR3 DNA: TGTGCCAGCAGCTCATCTACCGGGACAGGGTGGAATAGCTACACCTTC
CDR3 length: 16; V gene: TRBV3-1/TRBV3-2; clone size: .; J gene: TRBJ2-5; D gene: .; CDR3 protein: CASSPVAWGEQETQYF; CDR3 DNA: TGTGCCAGCAGCCCCGTCGCGTGGGGGGAACAAGAGACCCAGTACTTC
CDR3 length: 11; V gene: TRBV2; clone size: .; J gene: TRBJ1-2; D gene: .; CDR3 protein: CARGWRDGYTF; CDR3 DNA: TGTGCCAGAGGGTGGAGGGATGGCTACACCTTC
CDR3 length: 15; V gene: TRBV7-3; clone size: .; J gene: TRBJ2-3; D gene: TRBD2; CDR3 protein: CASSLKGGGADTQYF; CDR3 DNA: TGTGCCAGCAGCCTTAAGGGCGGGGGGGCAGATACGCAGTATTTT
CDR3 length: 14; V gene: TRBV19; clone size: .; J gene: TRBJ1-6; D gene: .; CDR3 protein: CASSMQGLGSPLHF; CDR3 DNA: TGTGCCAGTAGTATGCAGGGGCTTGGTTCACCCCTCCACTTT
CDR3 length: 15; V gene: TRBV5-5; clone size: .; J gene: TRBJ1-3; D gene: .; CDR3 protein: CASSFVPNLGNTIYF; CDR3 DNA: TGTGCCAGCAGCTTTGTCCCGAACTTGGGAAACACCATATATTTT
CDR3 length: 15; V gene: TRBV6-5; clone size: .; J gene: TRBJ2-3; D gene: .; CDR3 protein: CASSYGGPRSGVQYF; CDR3 DNA: TGTGCCAGCAGTTACGGGGGACCTAGGTCGGGGGTGCAGTATTTT
CDR3 length: 15; V gene: TRBV6-6; clone size: once; J gene: TRBJ1-1; D gene: TRBD1; CDR3 protein: CASCTGDRARTEAFF; CDR3 DNA: TGTGCCAGCTGCACTGGGGACAGGGCTCGGACTGAAGCTTTCTTT
CDR3 length: 12; V gene: TRBV7-8; clone size: .; J gene: TRBJ1-4; D gene: .; CDR3 protein: CASSSAGEKLFF; CDR3 DNA: TGTGCCAGCAGCTCCGCGGGGGAAAAACTGTTTTTT
CDR3 length: 14; V gene: TRBV11-2; clone size: .; J gene: TRBJ2-7; D gene: TRBD1; CDR3 protein: CASSLGGGLYEQYF; CDR3 DNA: TGTGCCAGCAGCTTAGGAGGGGGCCTCTACGAGCAGTACTTC
CDR3 length: 18; V gene: TRBV24-1; clone size: .; J gene: TRBJ1-2; D gene: .; CDR3 protein: CATSDRGGSVTHFYGYTF; CDR3 DNA: TGTGCCACCAGTGACCGCGGTGGATCAGTCACCCACTTCTATGGCTACACCTTC
CDR3 length: 12; V gene: TRBV5-4; clone size: .; J gene: TRBJ2-7; D gene: .; CDR3 protein: CASSSSRDFQYF; CDR3 DNA: TGTGCCAGCAGCTCCTCCCGGGACTTTCAGTACTTC
CDR3 length: 14; V gene: TRBV10-3; clone size: .; J gene: TRBJ1-1; D gene: .; CDR3 protein: CAISPQGVETEAFF; CDR3 DNA: TGTGCCATCAGCCCACAGGGAGTAGAGACTGAAGCTTTCTTT
CDR3 length: 15; V gene: TRBV10-2; clone size: .; J gene: TRBJ2-1; D gene: TRBD2; CDR3 protein: CASRVAGGLGNEQFF; CDR3 DNA: TGCGCCAGCAGAGTAGCGGGGGGGCTTGGAAATGAGCAGTTCTTC
CDR3 length: 15; V gene: TRBV19; clone size: .; J gene: TRBJ2-1; D gene: .; CDR3 protein: CASSTPVNRFPEQFF; CDR3 DNA: TGTGCCAGTAGTACGCCCGTGAACAGGTTTCCTGAGCAGTTCTTC
CDR3 length: 13; V gene: TRBV28; clone size: .; J gene: TRBJ1-6; D gene: .; CDR3 protein: CASSLRYNSPLHF; CDR3 DNA: TGTGCCAGCAGTTTACGGTATAATTCACCCCTCCACTTT
CDR3 length: 15; V gene: TRBV27; clone size: .; J gene: TRBJ2-4; D gene: TRBD1; CDR3 protein: CASSLSLQGAYIQYF; CDR3 DNA: TGTGCCAGCAGTTTATCCCTCCAGGGGGCATACATTCAGTACTTC
CDR3 length: 14; V gene: TRBV28; clone size: once; J gene: TRBJ2-7; D gene: TRBD1; CDR3 protein: CASTSGTGAYEQYF; CDR3 DNA: TGTGCCAGCACCTCAGGGACAGGGGCCTACGAGCAGTACTTC
CDR3 length: 13; V gene: TRBV10-3; clone size: once; J gene: TRBJ2-3; D gene: TRBD1; CDR3 protein: CAIRDRETDTQYF; CDR3 DNA: TGTGCCATCAGGGACAGGGAGACAGATACGCAGTATTTT
CDR3 length: 14; V gene: TRBV5-1; clone size: .; J gene: TRBJ2-4; D gene: .; CDR3 protein: CASSLDNAEGIQYF; CDR3 DNA: TGCGCCAGCAGCTTGGACAATGCTGAGGGCATTCAGTACTTC
CDR3 length: 12; V gene: TRBV24-1; clone size: .; J gene: TRBJ1-2; D gene: .; CDR3 protein: CATQKENYGYTF; CDR3 DNA: TGTGCCACCCAGAAGGAGAACTATGGCTACACCTTC
CDR3 length: 18; V gene: TRBV28; clone size: once; J gene: TRBJ1-6; D gene: TRBD1; CDR3 protein: CASSLYGTGDLYNSPLHF; CDR3 DNA: TGTGCCAGCAGTTTATATGGGACAGGGGACCTCTATAATTCACCCCTCCACTTT
CDR3 length: 15; V gene: TRBV5-1; clone size: .; J gene: TRBJ1-6; D gene: .; CDR3 protein: CASSLMGLYNSPLHF; CDR3 DNA: TGCGCCAGCAGCTTGATGGGCCTCTATAATTCACCCCTCCACTTT
CDR3 length: 15; V gene: TRBV7-8; clone size: .; J gene: TRBJ1-3; D gene: TRBD1; CDR3 protein: CASSPGTGHGNTIYF; CDR3 DNA: TGTGCCAGCAGCCCCGGGACAGGCCATGGAAACACCATATATTTT
CDR3 length: 17; V gene: TRBV7-2; clone size: .; J gene: TRBJ1-5; D gene: .; CDR3 protein: CASSLRGGDNSNQPQHF; CDR3 DNA: TGTGCCAGCAGCTTAAGAGGAGGCGATAATAGCAATCAGCCCCAGCATTTT
CDR3 length: 17; V gene: TRBV7-2; clone size: .; J gene: TRBJ2-3; D gene: TRBD2; CDR3 protein: CASSLALGGGVSNTQYF; CDR3 DNA: TGTGCCAGCAGCTTAGCGTTGGGCGGGGGGGTTTCGAATACGCAGTATTTT
CDR3 length: 13; V gene: TRBV30; clone size: .; J gene: TRBJ1-5; D gene: .; CDR3 protein: CAWSVSRYQPQHF; CDR3 DNA: TGTGCCTGGAGTGTGTCCAGGTACCAGCCCCAGCATTTT
CDR3 length: 15; V gene: TRBV19; clone size: .; J gene: TRBJ1-5; D gene: TRBD1; CDR3 protein: CASSPRQGSNQPQHF; CDR3 DNA: TGTGCCAGTAGCCCTCGACAGGGGAGCAATCAGCCCCAGCATTTT
CDR3 length: 19; V gene: TRBV21-1; clone size: .; J gene: TRBJ2-6; D gene: .; CDR3 protein: CASSKDNRDRESGANVLTF; CDR3 DNA: TGTGCCAGCAGCAAAGACAACCGGGACAGGGAGTCTGGGGCCAACGTCCTGACTTTC
CDR3 length: 13; V gene: TRBV7-8; clone size: .; J gene: TRBJ1-2; D gene: .; CDR3 protein: CASSPRREYGYTF; CDR3 DNA: TGTGCCAGCAGCCCTCGACGGGAGTATGGCTACACCTTC
CDR3 length: 15; V gene: TRBV3-1/TRBV3-2; clone size: .; J gene: TRBJ2-1; D gene: TRBD2; CDR3 protein: CASRSGTSGYNEQFF; CDR3 DNA: TGTGCCAGCAGGTCCGGGACTAGCGGTTACAATGAGCAGTTCTTC